What follows are 15 T cell receptor beta chains derived from one specimen sequenced in a study of shared clonotypes between healthy human individuals. TCRdb's table, derived via immunoSEQ multiplex PCR, lists solely in-frame clones and lacks some. The sample comprises around 240,000 clones, over 60% of which are singletons, and 11% rests with the top ten. Material: memory CD4+ T cells sorted from blood. Sample subset: CD45RA-negative fraction. All receptors derive from a man aged 25 to 40 in good health.

The chain joins TRBV28 to TRBJ2-1; TRBD2 aligns across 11 bases. Germline V lookup: CDR1 MDHEN, CDR2 SYDVKM. This CDR3 is built from 19 residues. J was trimmed by 0 bases and V by 5 bases; bases with no gene match: 12. The CDR3 sequence: CASSTSGSGVRGSYNEQFF. For the CDR3, the DNA is TGTGCCAGCAGTACTAGCGGGAGCGGGGTAAGAGGCTCCTACAATGAGCAGTTCTTC.

V gene TRBV11-1 combines with J gene TRBJ2-1; 7 nucleotides match TRBD2. Unmatched junction bases numbered 11, after V lost 1 base and J lost 2 bases. The CDR3 extends over 18 amino acids. Germline CDR1 and CDR2: SGHAT and FQDESV (reference sequence). CDR3 sequence: CASSLVWREGPPYNEQFF. The DNA of the CDR3 is TGTGCCAGCAGCTTAGTTTGGAGGGAGGGCCCCCCCTACAATGAGCAGTTCTTC.

The rearrangement links TRBV29-1 to TRBJ2-1; 12 nucleotides line up with TRBD2. The CDR3 sequence is 16 residues long. Germline-derived CDR1 and CDR2 are SQVTM and ANQGSEA. J gave up 2 bases and V 5 bases, and 7 bases lay outside the gene matches. CDR3 coding DNA: TGCAGCGTTCCCCGACTAGCGGGAGCCCCCTACAATGAGCAGTTCTTC. Its translation: CSVPRLAGAPYNEQFF.

The chain combines TRBV5-1 with TRBJ1-4; possibly TRBD1 for D (6 bases). CDR3 length: 15 residues. Germline values: CDR1 SGHRS, CDR2 YFSETQ. Trimming cost V 5 bases and J 8 bases, with 19 bases left between them. CDR3 sequence reads: CASSSATGAREKLFF. The DNA for the CDR3 is TGCGCCAGCAGTTCCGCTACGGGGGCACGGGAAAAACTGTTTTTT.

The V and J genes are TRBV7-9 and TRBJ2-1, with D possibly being TRBD1 (6 bases). The CDR3 is 14 residues long. Germline assignment: CDR1 SEHNR and CDR2 FQNEAQ (reference sequence). V shed 10 bases and J shed 4 bases, with 17 bases lying between them. The CDR3 region is CAIARDTNYNEQFF. In DNA form, the CDR3 reads TGTGCCATCGCTCGGGACACTAATTACAATGAGCAGTTCTTC. The full variable domain, with the rest looked up from reference TRBV7-9 and TRBJ2-1, is DTGVSQNPRHKITKRGQNVTFRCDPISEHNRLYWYRQTLGQGPEFLTYFQNEAQLEKSRLLSDRFSAERPKGSFSTLEIQRTEQGDSAMYLCAIARDTNYNEQFFGPGTRLTVL.

This clone occurred once. The V call is TRBV11-2, the J call TRBJ1-5, with D hard to call. Germline V CDR1 and CDR2: SGHAT, FQNNGV. Trimming took off 5 bases at V and 1 base at J, with 6 bases between the two ends. The CDR3 is 13 residues long. The CDR3 region is CASSPGSNQPQHF. As DNA, the CDR3 is TGTGCCAGCAGCCCCGGGAGCAATCAGCCCCAGCATTTT.

The J gene is TRBJ2-2, the V gene TRBV30; 7 bases line up with TRBD1. The CDR3 loop spans 14 amino acids. The V segment lost 4 bases and the J segment 0 bases; nucleotides outside the gene matches: 2. Germline V gene sequence: CDR1 GTSNPN, CDR2 SVGIG (reference sequence). The DNA for the CDR3 is TGTGCCTGGAAGGGACAGACGAACACCGGGGAGCTGTTTTTT. Protein: CAWKGQTNTGELFF.

The chain links TRBV7-3 to TRBJ2-6; 9 bases match TRBD2. The CDR3 runs to 17 residues. J was trimmed by 0 bases and V by 2 bases; bases with no gene match: 2. Germline-derived CDR1 and CDR2 are SGHTA and FQGTGA. The CDR3 coding sequence is TGTGCCAGCAGCTTATCTAGCGGGGTCTCTGGGGCCAACGTCCTGACTTTC. Encoded protein: CASSLSSGVSGANVLTF.

CDR3 sequence: CASSVLGRTNTGELFF. The CDR3 DNA follows: TGCGCCAGCAGCGTACTAGGACGTACGAACACCGGGGAGCTGTTTTTT. The chain has TRBV5-1 and TRBJ2-2; weak D call: TRBD2 (5 bases). Trimming stripped 4 bases from V and 0 bases from J, with 13 bases between. This CDR3 comprises 16 residues. Germline V gives CDR1 SGHRS, CDR2 YFSETQ.

This clone has more than one count but fewer than ten. The rearrangement links TRBV5-1 to TRBJ2-2, with 7 bases lining up with TRBD1. The CDR3 has 16 residues. V lost 4 bases, J lost 2 bases, and 8 bases stayed unmatched. Germline V CDR1 and CDR2: SGHRS, YFSETQ. The DNA of the CDR3 is TGCGCCAGCAGCCCGGGACAGCCGATAAACACCGGGGAGCTGTTTTTT. It encodes CASSPGQPINTGELFF.

This clone was recorded once. The CDR3 coding sequence is TGCGCCAGCAGCTTGGAACAGTGGAACACCGGGGAGCTGTTTTTT. Translation gives CASSLEQWNTGELFF. The chain employs TRBV5-1 and TRBJ2-2; D is unclear. V lost 0 bases and J 1 base, leaving 7 bases between the germline ends. The V gene's germline CDR1 is SGHRS and CDR2 YFSETQ. The CDR3 runs to 15 residues.

The rearrangement joins TRBV27 to TRBJ1-4; TRBD1 might be the D (6 bases). The CDR3 spans 17 residues. Germline loops: CDR1 MNHEY, CDR2 SMNVEV (reference sequence). Trimming took 6 bases from V and 3 from J, leaving 20 bases between them. The CDR3 reads CASRVFGGGGSNEKLFF. CDR3 coding DNA: TGTGCCAGCAGAGTTTTTGGGGGAGGGGGGTCTAATGAAAAACTGTTTTTT.

Note on this clone: A much larger clone lies a single base off, so this may be a read error. J is TRBJ2-1 and V is TRBV7-2; a weak D match, TRBD1 (5 bases). Germline lookup yields CDR1 SGHTA and CDR2 FQGNSA. Trimming shortened V by 5 bases and J by 5 bases, and 19 bases separated the two germline ends. There are 16 residues in the CDR3. The CDR3 region is CASSQGRGSPNNEQFF. Here the CDR3 DNA reads TGTGCCAGCAGCCAGGGTCGTGGGTCCCCTAACAATGAGCAGTTCTTC. Based on the CDR3 plus reference TRBV7-2 and TRBJ2-1, the full variable domain is GAGVSQSPSNKVTEKGKDVELRCDPISGHTALYWYRQSLGQGLEFLIYFQGNSAPDKSGLPSDRFSAERTGGSVSTLTIQRTQQEDSAVYLCASSQGRGSPNNEQFFGPGTRLTVL.

The chain employs TRBV6-1 and TRBJ1-3; D unresolved. Trimming left V 1 base short and J 2 bases short, with 9 bases between. Germline CDR1 and CDR2: MNHNS and SASEGT. This CDR3 has 15 amino acids. As DNA, the CDR3 is TGTGCCAGCAGTGAAGTGGTAGGGCCTGGAAACACCATATATTTT. Protein: CASSEVVGPGNTIYF.

This chain links TRBV5-4 with TRBJ2-2; 9 nucleotides agree with TRBD2. Germline V lookup: CDR1 SGHNT, CDR2 YYREEE (reference sequence). Losses at the gene ends were 0 bases for V and 4 bases for J; bases not matched to a gene: 4. This CDR3 has 16 amino acids. The CDR3 coding sequence is TGTGCCAGCAGCTTGGCAGCGGGAGGTGTCACCGGGGAGCTGTTTTTT. Protein product: CASSLAAGGVTGELFF.